These 5 T cell receptor beta chains came from one sample sequenced in a study of blood T cell repertoires in COVID-19. TCRdb's copy holds only in-frame clones and misses some; the assay was immunoSEQ multiplex PCR. The data contain 150,000 to 200,000 clones, about 80% of them singletons. Sequencing used peripheral blood. The receptors were gathered from a woman of 80 years or more with acute or convalescent COVID-19.

This sequence joins TRBV7-2 and TRBJ1-3; 7 bases map to TRBD1. The CDR3 extends over 16 amino acids. With V trimmed by 5 bases and J by 2 bases, 9 bases remained unmatched. The V gene's germline CDR1 is SGHTA and CDR2 FQGNSA. CDR3 region: CASSPLRQGAGNTIYF. In DNA, the CDR3 is TGTGCCAGCAGCCCCCTCCGACAGGGCGCTGGAAACACCATATATTTT.

The gene calls are TRBV11-3 and TRBJ2-5; maybe TRBD2 (6 bases). The CDR3 sequence is 14 residues long. V was clipped by 4 bases and J by 4 bases, with 13 bases between them. Germline V gene sequence: CDR1 SGHNT, CDR2 YENEEA. The CDR3 DNA reads TGTGCCAGCAGCTCGAGAAGGGGAGGAGAGACCCAGTACTTC. This sequence encodes CASSSRRGGETQYF. Full variable domain (rest looked up from reference TRBV11-3 and TRBJ2-5): EAGVVQSPRYKIIEKKQPVAFWCNPISGHNTLYWYLQNLGQGPELLIRYENEEAVDDSQLPKDRFSAERLKGVDSTLKIQPAELGDSAVYLCASSSRRGGETQYFGPGTRLLVL.

The chain links TRBV13 to TRBJ1-2; 7 bases are a match to TRBD1. Germline V lookup: CDR1 PRHDT, CDR2 FYEKMQ (reference sequence). The CDR3 is 13 residues long. V was pared by 9 bases and J by 7 bases, with 11 bases of the junction left unmatched. CDR3 DNA sequence: TGTGCCAGAGACAGGGCAGGCTGTGGTGGCTACACCTTC. Protein sequence: CARDRAGCGGYTF. Looking up the rest from reference TRBV13 and TRBJ1-2 gives the full variable domain: AAGVIQSPRHLIKEKRETATLKCYPIPRHDTVYWYQQGPGQDPQFLISFYEKMQSDKGSIPDRFSAQQFSDYHSELNMSSLELGDSALYFCARDRAGCGGYTFGSGTRLTVV.

This clone is a singleton in its sample. J is TRBJ2-1 and V is TRBV7-2, with D possibly TRBD2 on 6 matching bases. Germline CDR1 reads SGHTA; CDR2 reads FQGNSA. Between the trimmed V and J ends, which lost 1 base and 2 bases, there was a span of 12 bases. The CDR3 is made up of 16 amino acids. The CDR3 DNA reads TGTGCCAGCAGCTTAGTCGGGAGTAACGCCTACAATGAGCAGTTCTTC. It codes for CASSLVGSNAYNEQFF. The full variable domain, its missing parts supplied by reference TRBV7-2 and TRBJ2-1, is GAGVSQSPSNKVTEKGKDVELRCDPISGHTALYWYRQSLGQGLEFLIYFQGNSAPDKSGLPSDRFSAERTGGSVSTLTIQRTQQEDSAVYLCASSLVGSNAYNEQFFGPGTRLTVL.

The rearrangement links TRBV7-9 to TRBJ2-1; weak D call: TRBD2 (5 bases). V was pared by 4 bases and J by 7 bases, with 17 bases between. The CDR3 extends over 15 amino acids. CDR1 is SEHNR, CDR2 FQNEAQ, per germline (reference sequence). The CDR3 DNA follows: TGTGCCAGCAGCTCCCCGATAAGGAGGTGGAATGAGCAGTTCTTC. Its translation: CASSSPIRRWNEQFF. Complete variable domain (other parts from reference TRBV7-9 and TRBJ2-1): DTGVSQNPRHKITKRGQNVTFRCDPISEHNRLYWYRQTLGQGPEFLTYFQNEAQLEKSRLLSDRFSAERPKGSFSTLEIQRTEQGDSAMYLCASSSPIRRWNEQFFGPGTRLTVL.